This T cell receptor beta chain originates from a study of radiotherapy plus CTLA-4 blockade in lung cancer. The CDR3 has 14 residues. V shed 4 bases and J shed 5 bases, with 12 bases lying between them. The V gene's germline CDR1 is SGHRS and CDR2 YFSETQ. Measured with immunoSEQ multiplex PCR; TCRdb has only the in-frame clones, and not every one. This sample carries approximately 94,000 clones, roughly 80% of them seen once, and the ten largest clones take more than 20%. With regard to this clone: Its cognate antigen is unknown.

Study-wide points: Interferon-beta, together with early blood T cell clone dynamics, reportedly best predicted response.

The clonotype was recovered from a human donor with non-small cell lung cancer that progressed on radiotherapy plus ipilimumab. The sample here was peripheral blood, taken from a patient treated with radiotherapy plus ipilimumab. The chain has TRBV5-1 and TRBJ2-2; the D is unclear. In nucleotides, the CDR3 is TGCGCCAGCAGCATGGGCCGATCGACCGGGGAGCTGTTTTTT. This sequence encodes CASSMGRSTGELFF.